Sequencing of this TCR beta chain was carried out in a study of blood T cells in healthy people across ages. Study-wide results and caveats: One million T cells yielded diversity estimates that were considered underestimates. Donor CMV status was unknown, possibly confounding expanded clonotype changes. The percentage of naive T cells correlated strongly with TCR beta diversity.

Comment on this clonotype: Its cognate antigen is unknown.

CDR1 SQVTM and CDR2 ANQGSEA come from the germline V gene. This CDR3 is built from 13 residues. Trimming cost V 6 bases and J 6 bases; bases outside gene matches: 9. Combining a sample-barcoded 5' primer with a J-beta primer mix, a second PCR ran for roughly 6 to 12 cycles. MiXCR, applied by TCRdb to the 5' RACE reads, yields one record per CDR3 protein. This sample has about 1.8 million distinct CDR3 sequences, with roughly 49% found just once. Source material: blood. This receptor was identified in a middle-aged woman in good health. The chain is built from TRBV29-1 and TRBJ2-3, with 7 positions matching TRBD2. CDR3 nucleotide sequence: TGCAGCGTAAAAGCGGGGCGTGCGGATACGCAGTATTTT. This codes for CSVKAGRADTQYF.